This TCR beta chain emerged from a study of shared clonotypes between healthy human individuals. V was clipped by 5 bases and J by 8 bases, with 19 bases between them. CDR3 length: 14 residues. Per the germline V gene, CDR1 is SNHLY and CDR2 is FYNNEI. Produced via immunoSEQ multiplex PCR; TCRdb's table is partial and in-frame only. The data contain more than 1.2 million clones, about 98.5% of them singletons. This TCR derives from a young man in good health. The chain links TRBV2 to TRBJ2-7; D not resolved. Specimen: naive CD4+ T cells sorted from blood. Indicated subset: CD45RA+ positively selected. CDR3 nucleotide sequence: TGTGCCAGCAGTCTCGAGCTCCCGTTAGGACAGCAGTACTTC. It is translated as CASSLELPLGQQYF.